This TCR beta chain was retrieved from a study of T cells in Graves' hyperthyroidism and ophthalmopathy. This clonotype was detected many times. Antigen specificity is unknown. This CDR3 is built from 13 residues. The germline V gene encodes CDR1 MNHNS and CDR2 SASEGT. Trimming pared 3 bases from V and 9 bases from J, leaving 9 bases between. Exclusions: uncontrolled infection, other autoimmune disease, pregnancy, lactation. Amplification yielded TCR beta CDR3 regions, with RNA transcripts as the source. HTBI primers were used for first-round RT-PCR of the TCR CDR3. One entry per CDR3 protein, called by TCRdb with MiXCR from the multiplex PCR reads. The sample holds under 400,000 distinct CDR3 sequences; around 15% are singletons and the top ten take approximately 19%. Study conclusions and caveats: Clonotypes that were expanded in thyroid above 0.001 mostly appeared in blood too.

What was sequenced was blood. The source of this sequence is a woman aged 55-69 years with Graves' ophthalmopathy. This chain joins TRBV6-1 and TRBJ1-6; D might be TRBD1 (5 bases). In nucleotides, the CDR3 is TGTGCCAGCAGTGACAGGGTGGGTTCACCCCTCCACTTT. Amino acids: CASSDRVGSPLHF.